What follows are 10 T cell receptor beta chains derived from one specimen sequenced in a study of control samples from healthy donors and cancer patients. The table came from immunoSEQ multiplex PCR; TCRdb's copy has only in-frame clones and leaves some out. The table lists around 92,000 clones, more than 75% of them singletons. Sequenced material: blood. Receptors were obtained from a man in his 60s in good health.

The chain carries TRBV27 and TRBJ1-3; the match to TRBD1 covers 8 bases. The CDR3 has 19 residues. With V trimmed by 0 bases and J by 4 bases, 14 bases remained unmatched. The germline V gene encodes CDR1 MNHEY and CDR2 SMNVEV (reference sequence). For the CDR3, the DNA is TGTGCCAGCAGTTTATCCGCCGCAGGGGGCAGATTTCTGGGAAACACCATATATTTT. Protein: CASSLSAAGGRFLGNTIYF.

The chain is built from TRBV10-2 and TRBJ2-4; D unclear. The CDR3 is made up of 17 amino acids. Germline assignment: CDR1 WSHSY and CDR2 SAAADI. V shed 0 bases and J shed 0 bases, with 12 bases lying between them. The CDR3, as DNA: TGCGCCAGCAGTGAGTCGGGTAGGGTGTTAGCCAAAAACATTCAGTACTTC. Translated: CASSESGRVLAKNIQYF.

The V gene is TRBV27, the J gene TRBJ2-7; 8 nucleotides align to TRBD2. J gave up 10 bases and V 4 bases, and 9 bases lay outside the gene matches. The CDR3 totals 13 residues. Germline loops: CDR1 MNHEY, CDR2 SMNVEV (reference sequence). CDR3: CASSSSGLARQYF. CDR3 coding DNA: TGTGCCAGCAGTTCATCCGGACTAGCTCGTCAGTACTTC.

The gene calls are TRBV7-9 and TRBJ2-7, with TRBD2 identical over 8 bases. The length of the CDR3 is 14 residues. Germline V gives CDR1 SEHNR, CDR2 FQNEAQ (reference sequence). Trimming took 5 bases from V and 6 from J; bases not matched to a gene: 9. CDR3 in DNA: TGTGCCAGCAGCAATAAGGCTAGCGGGCTCGAGCAGTACTTC. As protein: CASSNKASGLEQYF. Full variable domain (outside the CDR3, taken from reference TRBV7-9 and TRBJ2-7): DTGVSQNPRHKITKRGQNVTFRCDPISEHNRLYWYRQTLGQGPEFLTYFQNEAQLEKSRLLSDRFSAERPKGSFSTLEIQRTEQGDSAMYLCASSNKASGLEQYFGPGTRLTVT.

This rearrangement joins TRBV2 to TRBJ1-1, with D unresolved. This CDR3 contains 15 residues. The V end lost 2 bases, the J end lost 1 base, and 11 bases lay between the germline ends. Germline V gene data show CDR1 as SNHLY and CDR2 as FYNNEI. The CDR3 sequence is CASSESRAQNTEAFF. CDR3 bases: TGTGCCAGCAGTGAATCGAGGGCGCAGAACACTGAAGCTTTCTTT. Full variable domain (rest looked up from reference TRBV2 and TRBJ1-1): EPEVTQTPSHQVTQMGQEVILRCVPISNHLYFYWYRQILGQKVEFLVSFYNNEISEKSEIFDDQFSVERPDGSNFTLKIRSTKLEDSAMYFCASSESRAQNTEAFFGQGTRLTVV.

The gene calls are TRBV5-4 and TRBJ1-2; TRBD1 agrees at 7 bases. Germline V gives CDR1 SGHNT, CDR2 YYREEE (reference sequence). V was clipped by 0 bases and J by 5 bases; unmatched bases: 7. CDR3 length: 15 amino acids. CDR3 coding DNA: TGTGCCAGCAGCTTGGGCGACAGGGTTCTATATGGCTACACCTTC. As protein: CASSLGDRVLYGYTF.

V and J are TRBV11-3 and TRBJ1-6; 8 bases align to TRBD1. Germline V gene sequence: CDR1 SGHNT, CDR2 YENEEA. The CDR3 loop spans 15 amino acids. The junction had 2 bases not matched to a gene; V was cut back by 1 base and J by 6 bases. The CDR3 region has the DNA TGTGCCAGCAGCTTAGGAACAGGGGGTAATTCACCCCTCCACTTT. Protein product: CASSLGTGGNSPLHF.

The chain has TRBV7-6 and TRBJ1-3, with a tentative D call TRBD1 (6 bases). Per germline, CDR1 SGHVS and CDR2 FNYEAQ. Trimming removed 5 bases at V and 1 base at J, with 12 bases between. The CDR3 covers 15 residues. The CDR3 DNA sequence: TGTGCCAGCAGCGTATCTAGGGGGTCTGGAAACACCATATATTTT. Its translation: CASSVSRGSGNTIYF.

DNA for the CDR3: TGTGCCAGCAGCTTAGTGTCCCTACAACTGACTAGCGGGAGAGATACGCAGTATTTT. Residues: CASSLVSLQLTSGRDTQYF. The rearrangement links TRBV7-2 to TRBJ2-3; TRBD2 matches 12 bases. Germline assignment: CDR1 SGHTA and CDR2 FQGNSA. After removal of 1 base from V and 5 bases from J, the junction contained 13 bases not matched to a gene. The CDR3 is 19 residues long.

V is TRBV5-1 and J is TRBJ2-5; the match to TRBD1 covers 7 bases. The length of the CDR3 is 16 residues. Germline-derived CDR1 and CDR2 are SGHRS and YFSETQ. V lost 2 bases to trimming and J lost 3 bases; unmatched junction nucleotides: 10. CDR3 amino acids: CASSFPGTEAKETQYF. DNA for the CDR3: TGCGCCAGCAGCTTTCCCGGGACAGAGGCAAAAGAGACCCAGTACTTC.